Below, 2 T cell receptor beta chains from the same sample are listed, as sequenced in a study of blood T cells in healthy people across ages. Primed by a sample-barcoded 5' primer and a J-beta primer mix, a second PCR proceeded for 7 to 11 cycles. Via MiXCR, TCRdb re-called the 5' RACE reads, giving one row per CDR3 protein. The sample contains about 1.6 million distinct CDR3 sequences, 30% to 35% of which appear only once. The sequenced material came from blood. Receptors originate from a woman in her thirties in good health.

This clonotype was counted a few times. The V and J genes are TRBV6-6 and TRBJ2-2, with D maybe TRBD1 (6 bases). V lost 5 bases to trimming and J lost 8 bases, with 15 bases between them. The germline CDR1 and CDR2 sequences are MNHNY and SVGAGI (reference sequence). This CDR3 contains 14 residues. The CDR3: CASSPLTGLGELFF. The CDR3 region has the DNA TGTGCCAGCAGTCCGTTAACAGGGTTGGGGGAGCTGTTTTTT.

The chain recombines TRBV5-1 with TRBJ2-5, with a weak D call TRBD1 (5 bases). There are 16 residues in the CDR3. Trimming cost V 4 bases and J 4 bases, with 20 bases left between them. Per germline, CDR1 SGHRS and CDR2 YFSETQ. The CDR3 here is CASSQGPQGIGETQYF. The CDR3 DNA sequence: TGCGCCAGCAGCCAAGGACCCCAGGGAATTGGAGAGACCCAGTACTTC. Full variable domain (missing parts from reference TRBV5-1 and TRBJ2-5): KAGVTQTPRYLIKTRGQQVTLSCSPISGHRSVSWYQQTPGQGLQFLFEYFSETQRNKGNFPGRFSGRQFSNSRSEMNVSTLELGDSALYLCASSQGPQGIGETQYFGPGTRLLVL.